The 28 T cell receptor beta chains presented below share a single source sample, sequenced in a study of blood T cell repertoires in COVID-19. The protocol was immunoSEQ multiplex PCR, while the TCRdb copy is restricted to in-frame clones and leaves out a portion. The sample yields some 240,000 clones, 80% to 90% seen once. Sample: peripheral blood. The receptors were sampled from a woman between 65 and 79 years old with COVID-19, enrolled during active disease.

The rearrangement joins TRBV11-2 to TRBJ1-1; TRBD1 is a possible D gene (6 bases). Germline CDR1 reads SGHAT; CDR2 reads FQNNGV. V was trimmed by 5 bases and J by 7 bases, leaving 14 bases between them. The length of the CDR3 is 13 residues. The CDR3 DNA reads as TGTGCCAGCAGCGAACAGGGATTGGGTGAAGCTTTCTTT. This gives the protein CASSEQGLGEAFF.

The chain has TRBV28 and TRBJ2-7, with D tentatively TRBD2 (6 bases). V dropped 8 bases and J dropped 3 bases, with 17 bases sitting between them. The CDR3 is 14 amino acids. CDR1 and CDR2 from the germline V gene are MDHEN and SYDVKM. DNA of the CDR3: TGTGCCAGCCGGGGGAGACAGCAGTTCTACGAGCAGTACTTC. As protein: CASRGRQQFYEQYF.

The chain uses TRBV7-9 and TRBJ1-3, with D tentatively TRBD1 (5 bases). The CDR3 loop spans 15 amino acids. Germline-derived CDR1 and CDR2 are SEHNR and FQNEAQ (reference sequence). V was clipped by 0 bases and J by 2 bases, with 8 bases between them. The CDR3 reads CASSLAGEAGNTIYF. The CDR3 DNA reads TGTGCCAGCAGCTTAGCGGGGGAGGCTGGAAACACCATATATTTT. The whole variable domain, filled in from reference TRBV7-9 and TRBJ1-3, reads DTGVSQNPRHKITKRGQNVTFRCDPISEHNRLYWYRQTLGQGPEFLTYFQNEAQLEKSRLLSDRFSAERPKGSFSTLEIQRTEQGDSAMYLCASSLAGEAGNTIYFGEGSWLTVV.

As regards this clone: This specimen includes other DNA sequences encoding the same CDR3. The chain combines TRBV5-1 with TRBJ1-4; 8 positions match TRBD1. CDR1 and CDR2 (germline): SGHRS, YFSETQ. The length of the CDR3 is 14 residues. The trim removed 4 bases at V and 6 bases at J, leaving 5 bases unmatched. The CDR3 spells CASSRGQGDEKLFF. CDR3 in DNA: TGCGCCAGCAGCCGAGGACAGGGTGATGAAAAACTGTTTTTT.

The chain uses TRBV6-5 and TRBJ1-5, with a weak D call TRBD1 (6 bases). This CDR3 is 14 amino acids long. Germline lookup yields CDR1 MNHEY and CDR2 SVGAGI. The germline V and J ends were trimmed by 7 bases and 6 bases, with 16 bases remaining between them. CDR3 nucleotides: TGTGCCAGCACCAAAGCAGGGGAGCGTCAGCCCCAGCATTTT. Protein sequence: CASTKAGERQPQHF.

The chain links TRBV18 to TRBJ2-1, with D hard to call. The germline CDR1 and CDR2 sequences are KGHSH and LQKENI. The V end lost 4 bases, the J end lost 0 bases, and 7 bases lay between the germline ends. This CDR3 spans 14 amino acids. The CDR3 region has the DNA TGTGCCAGCTCACGCGGAGTCTCCTACAATGAGCAGTTCTTC. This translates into CASSRGVSYNEQFF.

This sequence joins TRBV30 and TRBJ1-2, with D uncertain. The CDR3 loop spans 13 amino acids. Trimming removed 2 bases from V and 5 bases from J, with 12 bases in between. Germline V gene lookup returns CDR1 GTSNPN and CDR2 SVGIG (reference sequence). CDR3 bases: TGTGCCTGGAGTATCCGTCTCGGGTATGGCTACACCTTC. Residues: CAWSIRLGYGYTF.

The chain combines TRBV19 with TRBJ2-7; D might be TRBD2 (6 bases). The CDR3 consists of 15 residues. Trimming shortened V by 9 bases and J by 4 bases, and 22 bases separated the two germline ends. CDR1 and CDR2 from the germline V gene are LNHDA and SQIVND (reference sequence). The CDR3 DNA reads TGTGCCAGCAGCCCAGCAAAGAGGGAGGCGTACGAGCAGTACTTC. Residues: CASSPAKREAYEQYF.

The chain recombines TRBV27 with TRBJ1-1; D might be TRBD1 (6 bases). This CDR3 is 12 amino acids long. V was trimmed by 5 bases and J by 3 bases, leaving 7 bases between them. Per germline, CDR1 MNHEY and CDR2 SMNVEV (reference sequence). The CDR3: CASSPGDTEAFF. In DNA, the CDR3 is TGTGCCAGCAGTCCAGGGGACACTGAAGCTTTCTTT.

CDR3 in amino acids: CAISDRRQGINQPQHF. The CDR3 nucleotides are TGTGCCATCAGTGATAGACGACAGGGCATTAATCAGCCCCAGCATTTT. V usage is TRBV10-3 and J usage is TRBJ1-5; TRBD1 agrees at 7 bases. V trimming: 3 bases; J trimming: 4 bases; junction bases outside the gene matches: 9. Per germline, CDR1 ENHRY and CDR2 SYGVKD. The CDR3 consists of 16 residues.

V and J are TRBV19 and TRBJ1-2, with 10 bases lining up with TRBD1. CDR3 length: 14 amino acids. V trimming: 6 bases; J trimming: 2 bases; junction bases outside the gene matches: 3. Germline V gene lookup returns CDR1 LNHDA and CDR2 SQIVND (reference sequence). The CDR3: CASSGTGANYGYTF. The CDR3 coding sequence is TGTGCCAGTAGCGGGACAGGGGCAAACTATGGCTACACCTTC.

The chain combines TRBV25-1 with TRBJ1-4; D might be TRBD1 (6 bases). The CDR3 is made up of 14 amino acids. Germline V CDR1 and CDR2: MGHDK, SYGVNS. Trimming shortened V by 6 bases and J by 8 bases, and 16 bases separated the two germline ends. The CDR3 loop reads CASSRRGGQEKLFF. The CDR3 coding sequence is TGTGCCAGCAGCCGAAGGGGGGGACAAGAAAAACTGTTTTTT.

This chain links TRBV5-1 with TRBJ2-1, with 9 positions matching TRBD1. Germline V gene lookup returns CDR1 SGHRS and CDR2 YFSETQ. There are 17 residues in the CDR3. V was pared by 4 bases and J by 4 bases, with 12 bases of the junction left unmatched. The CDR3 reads CASSPEAGTGRYNEQFF. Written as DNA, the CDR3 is TGCGCCAGCAGCCCGGAGGCCGGGACAGGGAGATACAATGAGCAGTTCTTC.

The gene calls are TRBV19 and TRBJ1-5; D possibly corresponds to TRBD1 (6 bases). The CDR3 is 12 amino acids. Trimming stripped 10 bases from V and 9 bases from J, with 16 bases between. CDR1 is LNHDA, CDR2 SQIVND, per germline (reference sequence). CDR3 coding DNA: TGTGCCACTAATCAGGGGTCGACGCCCCAGCATTTT. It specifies CATNQGSTPQHF. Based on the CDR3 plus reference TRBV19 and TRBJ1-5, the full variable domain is DGGITQSPKYLFRKEGQNVTLSCEQNLNHDAMYWYRQDPGQGLRLIYYSQIVNDFQKGDIAEGYSVSREKKESFPLTVTSAQKNPTAFYLCATNQGSTPQHFGDGTRLSIL.

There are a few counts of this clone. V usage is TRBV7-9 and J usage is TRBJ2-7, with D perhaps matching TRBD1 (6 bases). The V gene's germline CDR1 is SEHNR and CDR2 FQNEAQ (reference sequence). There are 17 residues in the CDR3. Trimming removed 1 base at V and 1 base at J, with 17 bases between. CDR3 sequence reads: CASSLVRRQGLSYEQYF. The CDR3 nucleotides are TGTGCCAGCAGCTTAGTGAGACGCCAGGGGTTGTCCTACGAGCAGTACTTC.

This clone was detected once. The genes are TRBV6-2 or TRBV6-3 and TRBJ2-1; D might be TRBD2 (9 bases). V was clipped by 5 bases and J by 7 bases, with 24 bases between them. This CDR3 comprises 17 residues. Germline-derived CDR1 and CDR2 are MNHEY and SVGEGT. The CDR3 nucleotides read TGTGCCAGCAGTCAGGACAGGGCCTTAGCGGGAGTTAATGAGCAGTTCTTC. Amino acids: CASSQDRALAGVNEQFF.

For the CDR3, the DNA is TGTGCCATCAGTCCCGCAAAGGGGGGGACTGAAGCTTTCTTT. This translates into CAISPAKGGTEAFF. The chain combines TRBV10-3 with TRBJ1-1, with a tentative D call TRBD1 (6 bases). CDR1 and CDR2 from the germline V gene are ENHRY and SYGVKD. CDR3 length equals 14 residues. V lost 5 bases to trimming and J lost 5 bases, with 15 bases between them.

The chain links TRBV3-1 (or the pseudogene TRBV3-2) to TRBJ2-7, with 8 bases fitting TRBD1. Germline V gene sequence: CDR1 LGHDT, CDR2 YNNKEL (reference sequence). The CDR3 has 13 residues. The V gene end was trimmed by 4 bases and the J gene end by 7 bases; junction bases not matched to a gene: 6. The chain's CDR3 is CASSRQGSGEQYF. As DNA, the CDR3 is TGTGCCAGCAGCCGACAGGGGTCGGGGGAGCAGTACTTC.

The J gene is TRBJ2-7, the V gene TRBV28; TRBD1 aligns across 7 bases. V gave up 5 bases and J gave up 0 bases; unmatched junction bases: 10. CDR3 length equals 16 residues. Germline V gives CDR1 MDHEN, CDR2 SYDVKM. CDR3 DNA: TGTGCCAGCAGTCCCTACTCCGGGGACAGCTCCTACGAGCAGTACTTC. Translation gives CASSPYSGDSSYEQYF. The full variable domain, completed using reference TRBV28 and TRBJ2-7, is DVKVTQSSRYLVKRTGEKVFLECVQDMDHENMFWYRQDPGLGLRLIYFSYDVKMKEKGDIPEGYSVSREKKERFSLILESASTNQTSMYLCASSPYSGDSSYEQYFGPGTRLTVT.

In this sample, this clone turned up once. The CDR3 reads CATSTGQGIFVGTGELFF. The CDR3 coding sequence is TGTGCCACCAGCACCGGACAGGGTATTTTTGTGGGGACCGGGGAGCTGTTTTTT. The rearrangement uses TRBV15 and TRBJ2-2, with 8 bases that match TRBD1. The trim removed 4 bases at V and 5 bases at J, leaving 15 bases unmatched. CDR3 length: 18 residues. Germline V gene lookup returns CDR1 LNHNV and CDR2 YYDKDF (reference sequence). The full variable domain, rest sourced from reference TRBV15 and TRBJ2-2, is DAMVIQNPRYQVTQFGKPVTLSCSQTLNHNVMYWYQQKSSQAPKLLFHYYDKDFNNEADTPDNFQSRRPNTSFCFLDIRSPGLGDTAMYLCATSTGQGIFVGTGELFFGEGSRLTVL.

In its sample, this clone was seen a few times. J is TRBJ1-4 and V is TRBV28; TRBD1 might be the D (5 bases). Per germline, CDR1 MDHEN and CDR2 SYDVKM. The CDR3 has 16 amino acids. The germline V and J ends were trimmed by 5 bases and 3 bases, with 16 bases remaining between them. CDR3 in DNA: TGTGCCAGCAGTCCCCGACAGCATAGGGCTAATGAAAAACTGTTTTTT. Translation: CASSPRQHRANEKLFF.

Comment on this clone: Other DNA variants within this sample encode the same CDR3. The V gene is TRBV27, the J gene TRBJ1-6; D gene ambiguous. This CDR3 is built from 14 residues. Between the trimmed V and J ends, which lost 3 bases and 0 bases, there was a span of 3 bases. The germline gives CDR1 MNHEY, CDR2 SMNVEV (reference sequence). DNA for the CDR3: TGTGCCAGCAGTTTCAGCTCCTATAATTCACCCCTCCACTTT. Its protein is CASSFSSYNSPLHF.

The CDR3 loop reads CASSLVGGDTIYF. The CDR3 DNA reads TGTGCCAGCAGCTTGGTGGGGGGAGACACCATATATTTT. J is TRBJ1-3 and V is TRBV5-4; a weak D match, TRBD1 (5 bases). Germline CDR1 SGHNT, CDR2 YYREEE (reference sequence). The CDR3 spans 13 residues. The ends were cut back, 0 bases at V and 8 bases at J, with 9 bases in the middle.

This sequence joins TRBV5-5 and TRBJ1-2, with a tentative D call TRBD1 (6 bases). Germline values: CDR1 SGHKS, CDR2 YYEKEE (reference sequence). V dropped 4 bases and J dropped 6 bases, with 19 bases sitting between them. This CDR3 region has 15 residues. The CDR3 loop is CASSLNLQGGDGYTF. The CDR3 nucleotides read TGTGCCAGCAGCCTAAACCTACAGGGAGGGGATGGCTACACCTTC. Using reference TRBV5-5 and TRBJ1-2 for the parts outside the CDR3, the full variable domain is DAGVTQSPTHLIKTRGQQVTLRCSPISGHKSVSWYQQVLGQGPQFIFQYYEKEERGRGNFPDRFSARQFPNYSSELNVNALLLGDSALYLCASSLNLQGGDGYTFGSGTRLTVV.

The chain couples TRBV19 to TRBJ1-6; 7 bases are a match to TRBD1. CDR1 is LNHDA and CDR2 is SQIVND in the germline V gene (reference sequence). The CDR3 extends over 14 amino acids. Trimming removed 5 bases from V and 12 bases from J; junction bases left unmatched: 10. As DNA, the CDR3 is TGTGCCAGTAGTCCACAGGGGATTCTAGAACCCCTCCACTTT. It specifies CASSPQGILEPLHF.

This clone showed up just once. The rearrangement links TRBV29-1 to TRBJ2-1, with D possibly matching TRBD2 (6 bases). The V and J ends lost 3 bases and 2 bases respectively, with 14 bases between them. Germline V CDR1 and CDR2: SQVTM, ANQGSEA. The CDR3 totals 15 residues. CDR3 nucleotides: TGCAGCGTTGACCTGCGTGGCGGGACCTACAATGAGCAGTTCTTC. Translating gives CSVDLRGGTYNEQFF.

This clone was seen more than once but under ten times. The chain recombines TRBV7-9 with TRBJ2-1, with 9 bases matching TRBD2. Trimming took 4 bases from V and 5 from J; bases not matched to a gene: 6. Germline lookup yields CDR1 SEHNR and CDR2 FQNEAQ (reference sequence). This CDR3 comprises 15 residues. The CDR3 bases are TGTGCCAGCAGCTATTGGACTAGCGAAGACAATGAGCAGTTCTTC. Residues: CASSYWTSEDNEQFF.

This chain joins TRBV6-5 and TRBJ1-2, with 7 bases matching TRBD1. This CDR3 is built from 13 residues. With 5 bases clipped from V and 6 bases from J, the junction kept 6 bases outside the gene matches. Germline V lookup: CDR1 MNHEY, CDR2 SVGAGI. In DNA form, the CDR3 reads TGTGCCAGCAGTACGGCAGGGGGTAATGGCTACACCTTC. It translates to CASSTAGGNGYTF.